A selection of T cell receptor beta chains follows, all from one sample in a study of T cell repertoires in cytomegalovirus infection. TCRdb itself ran the reads through MiXCR, one entry per CDR3 protein. The table includes more than 400,000 distinct CDR3 sequences, 26% detected once. The source material was PBMCs. The receptors derive from a human donor in good health (CMV status not recorded). Some clones in this sample may be carry-over from other donors' samples. CDR3s include the opening cysteine and the closing phenylalanine or tryptophan. The D gene is left open where the match is weak. Clone size is stated in some rows and not others, as once, few, many or a class when expanded.

j_gene,abundance,len,v_gene,d_gene,CDR3aa,CDR3nt
TRBJ2-1,many,13,TRBV7-8,-,CASGGGSYNEQFF,TGTGCCAGCGGAGGGGGCTCCTACAATGAGCAGTTCTTC
TRBJ1-2,-,12,TRBV30,-,CAWGRSGGGYTF,TGTGCCTGGGGCCGGTCGGGGGGCGGCTACACCTTC
TRBJ2-5,-,14,TRBV12-3/TRBV12-4,TRBD1,CASTSQGAGETQYF,TGTGCCAGCACTAGTCAGGGGGCAGGAGAGACCCAGTACTTC
TRBJ1-2,few,15,TRBV3-1,-,CASSLPGGGNFGYTF,TGTGCCAGCAGCCTCCCGGGGGGGGGGAATTTTGGCTACACCTTC
TRBJ1-4,-,13,TRBV20-1,TRBD1,CSAQEGAGEKLFF,TGCAGTGCTCAGGAGGGGGCAGGTGAAAAACTGTTTTTT
TRBJ2-3,-,16,TRBV6-2/TRBV6-3,TRBD2,CASSYSIGGSSDTQYF,TGTGCCAGCAGTTACTCGATCGGGGGGTCCTCAGATACGCAGTATTTT
TRBJ2-5,-,16,TRBV19,TRBD2,CASSPDGLVSQETQYF,TGTGCCAGTAGCCCTGATGGACTAGTGTCACAAGAGACCCAGTACTTC
TRBJ2-3,many,16,TRBV7-6,-,CASSLFDSYSRDTQYF,TGTGCCAGCAGCTTATTCGACTCATACTCGCGAGATACGCAGTATTTT
TRBJ2-1,-,18,TRBV29-1,TRBD2,CSVEGGSSGGPGDNEQFF,TGCAGCGTTGAAGGTGGTTCTAGCGGGGGACCCGGGGACAATGAGCAGTTCTTC
TRBJ2-6,few,17,TRBV5-5,-,CASSLSSGATGANVLTF,TGTGCCAGCAGCTTGAGTTCGGGAGCTACTGGGGCCAACGTCCTGACTTTC
TRBJ2-1,many,13,TRBV7-2,-,CASSNGSGTEQFF,TGTGCCAGCAGCAACGGTAGTGGTACTGAGCAGTTCTTC
TRBJ2-2,few,12,TRBV29-1,-,CSVATGSGELFF,TGCAGCGTGGCCACAGGGTCCGGGGAGCTGTTTTTT
TRBJ2-3,many,13,TRBV7-2,-,CASSFGHTDTQYF,TGTGCCAGCAGCTTCGGTCACACAGATACGCAGTATTTT
TRBJ2-1,-,15,TRBV7-6,TRBD2,CASSPRASGYNEQFF,TGTGCCAGCAGCCCGAGGGCTAGCGGCTACAATGAGCAGTTCTTC
TRBJ1-1,few,17,TRBV6-5,-,CASSYYGTRGMNTEAFF,TGTGCCAGCAGTTATTACGGAACCAGGGGAATGAACACTGAAGCTTTCTTT
TRBJ2-7,-,12,TRBV6-2/TRBV6-3,-,CASRLGVNEQYF,TGTGCCAGCAGATTGGGGGTCAACGAGCAGTACTTC
TRBJ1-6,-,13,TRBV27,TRBD1,CASTGTANSPLHF,TGTGCCAGCACCGGGACAGCGAATTCACCCCTCCACTTT
TRBJ2-1,-,18,TRBV7-2,-,CASSPLRLGAGSYNEQFF,TGTGCCAGCAGCCCCCTAAGATTGGGGGCCGGATCCTACAATGAGCAGTTCTTC
TRBJ1-4,-,15,TRBV7-2,TRBD1,CASTEGQGAHEKLFF,TGTGCCAGCACAGAGGGACAGGGGGCGCATGAAAAACTGTTTTTT
TRBJ2-7,-,15,TRBV28,TRBD1,CASSLGTGISYEQYF,TGTGCCAGCAGTTTGGGGACAGGGATCTCCTACGAGCAGTACTTC
TRBJ1-2,few,15,TRBV12-3/TRBV12-4,-,CASREPGGDLYGYTF,TGTGCCAGCCGTGAGCCGGGAGGGGACCTCTATGGCTACACCTTC
TRBJ2-2,-,17,TRBV28,-,CASSSNRADRITGKLFF,TGTGCCAGCAGTTCGAACAGGGCCGATCGGATAACCGGGAAGCTGTTTTTT
TRBJ1-1,-,15,TRBV10-3,-,CAISDRGMEVTEAFF,TGTGCCATCAGTGACAGGGGAATGGAGGTCACTGAAGCTTTCTTT
TRBJ1-1,few,14,TRBV28,-,CASSRSRVNTEAFF,TGTGCCAGCAGTCGCAGCCGGGTGAACACTGAAGCTTTCTTT
TRBJ1-1,-,15,TRBV11-2,-,CASSLGWAPTTEAFF,TGTGCCAGCAGCTTAGGTTGGGCCCCAACCACTGAAGCTTTCTTT
TRBJ2-5,-,13,TRBV7-4,TRBD2,CASSLVAGEIQYF,TGTGCCAGCAGCTTAGTTGCGGGAGAGATCCAGTACTTC
TRBJ1-1,-,15,TRBV12-3/TRBV12-4,-,CASSLYGGAGTEAFF,TGTGCCAGCAGTTTATATGGGGGGGCGGGAACTGAAGCTTTCTTT
TRBJ2-5,-,15,TRBV12-3/TRBV12-4,TRBD2,CASSSLTSAEETQYF,TGTGCCAGCAGTTCTCTGACTAGCGCAGAAGAGACCCAGTACTTC
TRBJ1-1,few,13,TRBV29-1,-,CSAVVAANTEAFF,TGCAGCGCCGTCGTGGCCGCGAACACTGAAGCTTTCTTT
TRBJ2-1,few,15,TRBV28,-,CASSPTQRVFNEQFF,TGTGCCAGCAGTCCCACCCAGCGCGTCTTCAATGAGCAGTTCTTC
TRBJ1-1,-,15,TRBV6-2/TRBV6-3,-,CASRLQGGGRTEAFF,TGTGCCAGCAGGCTACAGGGTGGGGGCCGCACTGAAGCTTTCTTT
TRBJ2-1,-,15,TRBV19,-,CAATPGQSTGDEQFF,TGTGCCGCGACCCCCGGACAATCTACCGGGGATGAGCAGTTCTTC
TRBJ2-6,few,16,TRBV11-2,-,CASSLPGRSGANVLTF,TGTGCCAGCAGCTTGCCAGGGCGCTCTGGGGCCAACGTCCTGACTTTC
TRBJ2-3,many,13,TRBV12-3/TRBV12-4,-,CASRDSSTDTQYF,TGTGCCAGCAGGGACTCAAGCACAGATACGCAGTATTTT
TRBJ2-7,-,15,TRBV6-2/TRBV6-3,TRBD1,CASSYSVGTAFGVYF,TGTGCCAGCAGTTACTCGGTTGGGACAGCATTCGGCGTGTACTTC
TRBJ2-3,few,14,TRBV5-1,TRBD2,CASSAGTSGSTQYF,TGCGCCAGCAGCGCAGGGACTAGCGGGTCTACGCAGTATTTT
TRBJ1-5,-,13,TRBV20-1,-,CSARGQINQPQHF,TGCAGTGCTAGAGGGCAGATCAATCAGCCCCAGCATTTT
TRBJ1-1,many,14,TRBV7-2,-,CASSLSFLNTEAFF,TGTGCCAGCAGTCTCTCCTTTCTGAACACTGAAGCTTTCTTT
TRBJ2-1,many,16,TRBV6-2/TRBV6-3,TRBD2,CASSYPISGRDNEQFF,TGTGCCAGCAGTTACCCGATTAGCGGGAGGGACAATGAGCAGTTCTTC
TRBJ1-5,-,14,TRBV6-2/TRBV6-3,TRBD1,CASSYQQGNQPQHF,TGTGCCAGCAGTTACCAACAGGGGAATCAGCCCCAGCATTTT
TRBJ1-5,many,18,TRBV23-1,-,CASSQRIAGDQSNQPQHF,TGCGCCAGCAGTCAACGTATCGCGGGAGACCAGAGCAATCAGCCCCAGCATTTT
TRBJ2-1,-,15,TRBV6-2/TRBV6-3,TRBD2,CASRPSLAGDNEQFF,TGTGCCAGCAGACCTAGCTTAGCGGGAGACAATGAGCAGTTCTTC
TRBJ2-1,-,13,TRBV19,-,CASRRNEGYEQFF,TGTGCCAGTAGACGAAACGAGGGCTATGAGCAGTTCTTC
TRBJ1-4,few,15,TRBV6-4,TRBD1,CASSRLQGPGEKLFF,TGTGCCAGCAGTCGGCTACAGGGGCCCGGCGAAAAACTGTTTTTT
TRBJ2-3,few,15,TRBV20-1,TRBD2,CSAGGGLGNTDTQYF,TGCAGTGCTGGGGGGGGACTAGGGAACACAGATACGCAGTATTTT
TRBJ1-2,-,14,TRBV7-8,-,CASSFHYGEDGYTF,TGTGCCAGCAGCTTCCACTACGGTGAGGATGGCTACACCTTC
TRBJ2-3,many,16,TRBV28,TRBD2,CASSLEVSGSIYTQYF,TGTGCCAGCAGTTTAGAGGTTAGCGGGAGTATATATACGCAGTATTTT
TRBJ1-3,-,16,TRBV19,-,CASSIDPGGSGNTIYF,TGTGCCAGTAGTATAGACCCCGGGGGAAGTGGAAACACCATATATTTT
TRBJ1-5,few,16,TRBV6-2/TRBV6-3,TRBD1,CASSERTEPRGQPQHF,TGTGCCAGCAGTGAGAGAACGGAACCCAGGGGGCAGCCCCAGCATTTT
TRBJ2-7,many,15,TRBV7-2,-,CASRRPGLASHEQYF,TGTGCCAGCAGAAGGCCGGGACTCGCGAGTCATGAGCAGTACTTC
TRBJ2-2,few,18,TRBV19,TRBD2,CASSTGLAGAANTGELFF,TGTGCCAGTAGTACGGGACTAGCGGGAGCGGCGAACACCGGGGAGCTGTTTTTT
TRBJ2-1,-,15,TRBV11-3,TRBD1,CASSPQGNSYNEQFF,TGTGCCAGCAGCCCACAGGGGAACTCCTACAATGAGCAGTTCTTC